The 2 T cell receptor beta chains reported below all come from one sample, sequenced in a study of beta chain features in type 1 diabetes. Investigators reverse transcribed all isolated RNA, so they sequenced expressed TCRB transcripts. Only in-frame clones appear in the TCRdb table, and some are missing; sequencing was by immunoSEQ multiplex PCR. The sample carries 220,000 or so clones, approximately 70% recorded once. Specimen: naive CD4+ T cells from blood. The receptors were gathered from a man between 25 and 39 years old in good health.

This chain joins TRBV6-6 and TRBJ2-3; D is uncertain. Germline CDR1 and CDR2: MNHNY and SVGAGI (reference sequence). Deletions cut 4 bases from V and 5 bases from J, with 7 bases between. This CDR3 comprises 12 residues. CDR3 DNA sequence: TGTGCCAGCAGTTCTACGGGAGATACGCAGTATTTT. Its translation: CASSSTGDTQYF.

This clone was recorded once. The V gene is TRBV7-2, the J gene TRBJ2-7; TRBD2 agrees at 7 bases. Looked up from germline, CDR1 is SGHTA and CDR2 is FQGNSA. CDR3 length equals 15 residues. J gave up 2 bases and V 2 bases, and 6 bases lay outside the gene matches. The CDR3 reads CASSLPASGTYEQYF. The CDR3 nucleotides read TGTGCCAGCAGCTTACCAGCTAGCGGAACCTACGAGCAGTACTTC.